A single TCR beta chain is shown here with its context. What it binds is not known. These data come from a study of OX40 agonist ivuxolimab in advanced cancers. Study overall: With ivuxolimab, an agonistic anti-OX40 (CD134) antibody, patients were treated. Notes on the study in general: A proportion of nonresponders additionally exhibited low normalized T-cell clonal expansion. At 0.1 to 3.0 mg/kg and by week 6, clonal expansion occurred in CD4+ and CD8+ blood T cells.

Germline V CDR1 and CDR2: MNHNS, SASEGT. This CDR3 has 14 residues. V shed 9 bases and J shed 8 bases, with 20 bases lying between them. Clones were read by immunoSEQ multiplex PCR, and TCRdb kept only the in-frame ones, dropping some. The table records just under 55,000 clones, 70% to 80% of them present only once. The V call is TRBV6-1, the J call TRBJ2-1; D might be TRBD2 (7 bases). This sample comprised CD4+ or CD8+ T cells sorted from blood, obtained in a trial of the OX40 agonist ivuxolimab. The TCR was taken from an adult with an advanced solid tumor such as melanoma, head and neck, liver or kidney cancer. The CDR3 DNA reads TGTGCCAGTACACTAGCGCCTAAGGGGGATGAGCAGTTCTTC. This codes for CASTLAPKGDEQFF.